These T cell receptor beta chains were read from a single sample in a study of shared T cell receptors in the human thymus. Assay: immunoSEQ multiplex PCR; the TCRdb copy retains only in-frame clones and omits some. The data contain around 730,000 clones, 75% to 90% of them singletons. This sample was shared with a second study, whose subject was human thymus T cells.

The material sequenced was thymocytes. The receptors come from a girl less than two years old with a congenital heart defect. Each CDR3 is given with its conserved first and last residue. The D gene is left open where the match is weak. Size values are once, few and many counts, or a class for expanded clones, and some rows have none.

d_gene: .; v_gene: TRBV28; j_gene: TRBJ1-3; abundance: .; CDR3aa: CASSLQGGITIYF; CDR3nt: TGTGCCAGCAGTTTACAGGGTGGTATCACCATATATTTT
d_gene: .; v_gene: TRBV28; j_gene: TRBJ1-3; abundance: .; CDR3aa: CASGRLISGNTIYF; CDR3nt: TGTGCCAGCGGGAGACTGATCTCTGGAAACACCATATATTTT
d_gene: .; v_gene: TRBV18; j_gene: TRBJ1-2; abundance: .; CDR3aa: CASSPLDHREAFDGYTF; CDR3nt: TGTGCCAGCTCACCACTCGATCATCGGGAGGCGTTTGATGGCTACACCTTC
d_gene: TRBD1; v_gene: TRBV12-5; j_gene: TRBJ2-7; abundance: .; CDR3aa: CASGWTGLKTYEQYF; CDR3nt: TGTGCTAGTGGTTGGACAGGGTTGAAAACCTACGAGCAGTACTTC
d_gene: .; v_gene: TRBV6-1; j_gene: TRBJ1-2; abundance: .; CDR3aa: CASSEPLDGGRRGYTF; CDR3nt: TGTGCCAGCAGTGAACCCCTGGACGGGGGGCGGAGGGGCTACACCTTC
d_gene: .; v_gene: TRBV21-1; j_gene: TRBJ2-1; abundance: .; CDR3aa: CASSNQGGQVIPDEQFF; CDR3nt: TGTGCCAGCAGCAACCAGGGCGGACAGGTGATCCCCGATGAGCAGTTCTTC
d_gene: TRBD1; v_gene: TRBV5-6; j_gene: TRBJ2-2; abundance: .; CDR3aa: CASSLDSPRGQGVFGELFF; CDR3nt: TGTGCCAGCAGTCTCGATTCCCCCCGTGGACAGGGGGTGTTCGGGGAGCTGTTTTTT
d_gene: .; v_gene: TRBV11-2; j_gene: TRBJ2-4; abundance: few; CDR3aa: CASSARPSKSKNIQYF; CDR3nt: TGTGCCAGCAGCGCCCGCCCCAGTAAAAGTAAAAACATTCAGTACTTC
d_gene: .; v_gene: TRBV4-3; j_gene: TRBJ2-7; abundance: .; CDR3aa: CASSQDSGGKRYEQYF; CDR3nt: TGCGCCAGCAGCCAAGATTCCGGGGGAAAGAGGTACGAGCAGTACTTC
d_gene: TRBD1; v_gene: TRBV6-6; j_gene: TRBJ1-1; abundance: .; CDR3aa: CASSYPGTGTEAFF; CDR3nt: TGTGCCAGCAGTTACCCCGGGACAGGAACTGAAGCTTTCTTT
d_gene: TRBD2; v_gene: TRBV25-1; j_gene: TRBJ2-1; abundance: .; CDR3aa: CASSERDYRTYNEQFF; CDR3nt: TGTGCCAGCAGTGAGCGGGACTATCGAACATACAATGAGCAGTTCTTC
d_gene: TRBD1; v_gene: TRBV7-6; j_gene: TRBJ1-1; abundance: .; CDR3aa: CASSLLAPVDRATEAFF; CDR3nt: TGTGCCAGCAGCTTATTGGCCCCGGTAGACAGGGCCACTGAAGCTTTCTTT